Shown below are 6 T cell receptor beta chains from a single sample sequenced in a study of Ad26.COV2.S vaccination and SARS-CoV-2 variants. Treatment reported: 15 to 20 received Ad26.COV2.S at low or high dose, single or two shots; about 5 received placebo; per-sample allocation not given. At day 63 after the first vaccine or placebo injection, samples were drawn. Only in-frame clones appear in the TCRdb table, and some are missing; sequencing was by immunoSEQ multiplex PCR. The table has roughly 300,000 clones, 88% seen once. Source: peripheral blood, taken in a trial of Ad26.COV2.S vaccine versus placebo. These receptors all stem from a person between 18 and 65 years old who received the Ad26.COV2.S COVID-19 vaccine or a placebo.

The V gene is TRBV12-1, the J gene TRBJ1-2; no DNA check was done on the table's D call, TRBD1. TRBV12-1 represents a pseudogene. The CDR3 covers 14 residues. The CDR3 loop reads CASSFGQGDYGYTF. Written as DNA, the CDR3 is TGTGCCAGCAGCTTTGGGCAGGGTGACTATGGCTACACCTTC.

The chain combines TRBV5-5 with TRBJ2-2, with 10 bases aligning to TRBD2. J gave up 6 bases and V 1 base, and 6 bases lay outside the gene matches. This CDR3 region has 16 residues. Germline CDR1 SGHKS, CDR2 YYEKEE (reference sequence). The CDR3 sequence is CASSLTSGIKAGELFF. The CDR3 nucleotides are TGTGCCAGCAGCTTGACTAGCGGGATAAAGGCCGGGGAGCTGTTTTTT.

This rearrangement joins TRBV7-3 to TRBJ2-7; D is possibly TRBD2 (6 bases). The germline V gene encodes CDR1 SGHTA and CDR2 FQGTGA. The CDR3 is made up of 16 amino acids. V was shortened by 5 bases and J by 5 bases, with 22 bases between the two germline ends. The CDR3 reads CASSPRGRGGVNEQYF. The CDR3 DNA reads as TGTGCCAGCAGCCCAAGAGGAAGAGGCGGGGTTAACGAGCAGTACTTC.

The chain has TRBV7-3 and TRBJ2-5, with D perhaps given as TRBD1 or TRBD2 (5 bases each). V lost 4 bases, J lost 3 bases, and 12 bases lay in between. Germline assignment: CDR1 SGHTA and CDR2 FQGTGA. This CDR3 is built from 14 residues. CDR3 sequence (DNA): TGTGCCAGCAGCTCGGGACCGTTGAAAGAGACCCAGTACTTC. Translating gives CASSSGPLKETQYF.

The V and J genes are TRBV5-1 and TRBJ2-1, with TRBD2 identical over 8 bases. Germline V gene data show CDR1 as SGHRS and CDR2 as YFSETQ. CDR3 length equals 15 residues. The J segment lost 3 bases and the V segment lost 6 bases, leaving 8 bases of the junction unmatched. The CDR3 region has the DNA TGCGCCAGCACGTCCGGGGGGGCCTACTACAATGAGCAGTTCTTC. The encoded protein is CASTSGGAYYNEQFF.

The chain has TRBV7-3 and TRBJ2-7; the match to TRBD2 covers 10 bases. Germline values: CDR1 SGHTA, CDR2 FQGTGA. This CDR3 has 18 residues. The trim removed 5 bases at V and 2 bases at J, leaving 15 bases unmatched. CDR3 in amino acids: CASSPKRGFTSGAYEQYF. The CDR3 DNA is TGTGCCAGCAGCCCTAAGAGGGGATTTACTAGCGGGGCCTACGAGCAGTACTTC.